The rows below give T cell receptor beta chains drawn from one sample of a study of blood T cell repertoires in COVID-19. Assay: immunoSEQ multiplex PCR; the TCRdb copy retains only in-frame clones and omits some. This repertoire shows fewer than 130,000 clones, 75% to 85% found once; its top ten account for approximately 16%. Sequenced sample: peripheral blood. Receptors were obtained from an older woman with acute or convalescent COVID-19. The CDR3 runs from the conserved cysteine through the conserved F or W. The order of the fields is J gene, D gene, V gene, clone size, CDR3 protein, CDR3 DNA. D genes are given only for firm matches. Clone size appears in some rows only: once, few, many, or a class for an expanded clone.

TRBJ1-2	-	TRBV16	-	CASSQSNGQYGYTF	TGTGCCAGCAGCCAATCAAACGGACAGTATGGCTACACCTTC
TRBJ2-3	TRBD2	TRBV29-1	-	CSVDTSGTDTQYF	TGCAGCGTTGACACTAGCGGCACAGATACGCAGTATTTT
TRBJ2-2	-	TRBV11-3	once	CASSLTGMGELFF	TGTGCCAGCAGCTTAACAGGGATGGGGGAGCTGTTTTTT
TRBJ2-7	-	TRBV6-5	-	CASKKDTGVYEQYF	TGTGCCAGCAAAAAGGACACCGGTGTCTACGAGCAGTACTTC
TRBJ2-2	-	TRBV6-1	-	CASSEYSGSTGELFF	TGTGCCAGCAGTGAATACAGTGGGAGCACCGGGGAGCTGTTTTTT
TRBJ2-5	-	TRBV5-1	-	CASSLGLAGRAETQYF	TGCGCCAGCAGCTTGGGATTGGCGGGGCGGGCAGAGACCCAGTACTTC
TRBJ2-2	-	TRBV7-9	-	CASRPNRVPGELFF	TGTGCCAGCAGACCTAACAGGGTCCCCGGGGAGCTGTTTTTT
TRBJ1-1	-	TRBV6-1	-	CASSQGLRNTEAFF	TGTGCCAGCAGTCAGGGCCTCAGGAACACTGAAGCTTTCTTT
TRBJ1-1	-	TRBV28	-	CASSFHIANTEAFF	TGTGCCAGCAGTTTTCACATAGCGAACACTGAAGCTTTCTTT
TRBJ2-2	TRBD1	TRBV5-1	-	CASSGRTGNTGELFF	TGCGCCAGCAGCGGGCGGACAGGGAACACCGGGGAGCTGTTTTTT
TRBJ2-3	TRBD2	TRBV7-3	-	CASSPGLGIDTQYF	TGTGCCAGCAGCCCGGGACTAGGGATAGATACGCAGTATTTT
TRBJ2-7	-	TRBV21-1	-	CASSNKSGRPYEQYF	TGTGCCAGCAGCAACAAATCGGGGAGGCCCTACGAGCAGTACTTC
TRBJ2-3	TRBD2	TRBV5-4	once	CASSLAGGGGADTQYF	TGTGCCAGCAGCTTGGCCGGGGGGGGCGGGGCAGATACGCAGTATTTT
TRBJ1-4	TRBD1	TRBV5-3	-	CARNRRVGQGFEKLFF	TGTGCCAGAAATCGGAGGGTGGGACAGGGTTTTGAAAAACTGTTTTTT
TRBJ1-2	-	TRBV5-6	-	CASSLLEGAGYTF	TGTGCCAGCAGCCTATTGGAGGGCGCTGGCTACACCTTC
TRBJ1-2	-	TRBV5-1	-	CASSLGGQGLIGGYTF	TGCGCCAGCAGCTTGGGGGGGCAGGGCCTCATCGGTGGCTACACCTTC
TRBJ2-7	-	TRBV5-6	-	CASSPSGYEQYF	TGTGCCAGCAGCCCGTCGGGTTACGAGCAGTACTTC
TRBJ1-2	TRBD1	TRBV29-1	-	CSARTGNYGYTF	TGCAGCGCACGGACAGGAAACTATGGCTACACCTTC
TRBJ2-1	TRBD2	TRBV5-4	-	CASSSPSRGENEQFF	TGTGCCAGCAGCTCACCCTCCCGGGGGGAAAATGAGCAGTTCTTC
TRBJ1-2	TRBD1	TRBV5-1	-	CASSTGTGGPYGYTF	TGCGCCAGCAGCACCGGGACAGGGGGCCCCTATGGCTACACCTTC
TRBJ2-2	-	TRBV4-1	few	CASSRGFPGELFF	TGCGCCAGCAGCCGCGGATTCCCCGGGGAGCTGTTTTTT
TRBJ1-2	TRBD1	TRBV7-2	once	CASSFDRVSSGYTF	TGTGCCAGCAGCTTCGACAGGGTGTCCTCGGGCTACACCTTC